A single T cell receptor (beta chain) is shown here with its context. Its antigen remains unknown. The PCR employed 60 Vbeta primers together with 13 Jbeta primers. As processed by the authors: Approximately 12 million of 65 million to 95 million unique TCR beta chains were shared, per a later count. Libraries were prepared by immunoSEQ multiplex PCR; TCRdb keeps only in-frame clonotypes and omits some of them. V and J calls and clone size are as listed in that table; D and trimming were resolved from the DNA. The sample contains 96,000 or so clones, about four fifths of which appear only once. This CDR3 is built from 13 residues. Between the trimmed V and J ends, which lost 10 bases and 0 bases, there was a span of 9 bases. Germline V CDR1 and CDR2: MNHNS, SASEGT. The data were obtained in a study of cytomegalovirus exposure and HLA in healthy donors. Whole-study findings and limits: The study labeled 164 TCR beta chains cytomegalovirus-associated.

Sequencing input: PBMCs. This receptor was taken from a female donor in good health and CMV-seropositive. The chain couples TRBV6-1 to TRBJ2-2, with D hard to call. CDR3 protein: CANQDTNTGELFF. CDR3 coding DNA: TGTGCCAACCAAGACACGAACACCGGGGAGCTGTTTTTT.